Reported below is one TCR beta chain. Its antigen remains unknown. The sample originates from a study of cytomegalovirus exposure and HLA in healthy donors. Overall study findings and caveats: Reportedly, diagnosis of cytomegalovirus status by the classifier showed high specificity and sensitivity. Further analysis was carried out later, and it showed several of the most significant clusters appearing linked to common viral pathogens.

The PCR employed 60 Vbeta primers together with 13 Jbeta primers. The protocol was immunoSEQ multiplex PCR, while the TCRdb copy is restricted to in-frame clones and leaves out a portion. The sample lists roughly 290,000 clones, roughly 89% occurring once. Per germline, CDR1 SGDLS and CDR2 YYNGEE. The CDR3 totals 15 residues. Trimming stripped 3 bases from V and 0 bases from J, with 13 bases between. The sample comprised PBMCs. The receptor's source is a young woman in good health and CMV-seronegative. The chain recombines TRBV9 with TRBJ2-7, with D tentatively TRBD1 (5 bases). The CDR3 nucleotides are TGTGCCAGCAGCGAAGGTTCAGGGCCCTCCTACGAGCAGTACTTC. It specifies CASSEGSGPSYEQYF.